This TCR beta chain was found in a study of blood T cells in healthy people across ages. Isolation yielded PBMCs, at least 6 million per sample, in every case. This clonotype was seen more than once but under ten times. A sample-barcoded 5' primer and a J-beta primer mix were used in a second PCR of roughly 7 to 11 cycles. TCRdb re-called the 5' RACE reads with MiXCR, one entry per CDR3 protein. The sample lists 800,000 to 950,000 distinct CDR3 sequences, roughly 28% occurring once. The same specimen was also included in a second study, on T cells of mothers and their children. That work contributes: Sample barcodes and 2-4 random nucleotides were added by the M1S primer of the second PCR.

Sequenced input: blood. This TCR came from a woman aged 40-49 years in good health.

The CDR3 reads CSAESGTGYGYTF. The CDR3, as DNA: TGCAGTGCCGAATCAGGGACAGGGTATGGCTACACCTTC. The chain uses TRBV20-1 and TRBJ1-2, with 9 bases identical to TRBD1. V dropped 6 bases and J dropped 5; count of bases not matched to a gene: 7. CDR1 DFQATT and CDR2 SNEGSKA come from the germline V gene (reference sequence). The CDR3 loop spans 13 amino acids.